This T cell receptor (beta chain) was observed in a study of cytomegalovirus exposure and HLA in healthy donors. Germline V gives CDR1 MDHEN, CDR2 SYDVKM. Trimming cost V 1 base and J 0 bases, with 12 bases left between them. This CDR3 is 16 amino acids long. The PCR employed 60 Vbeta primers together with 13 Jbeta primers. TCRdb keeps only in-frame clones here, not all; method: immunoSEQ multiplex PCR. Among approximately 45,000 clones listed, approximately 78% were seen once. The sample consisted of PBMCs. The chain links TRBV28 to TRBJ1-1; D ambiguous. This clonotype originated in a woman in her twenties or thirties in good health and CMV-seronegative. The CDR3 is CASSLYTPRMNTEAFF. For the CDR3, the DNA is TGTGCCAGCAGTTTATACACCCCTAGAATGAACACTGAAGCTTTCTTT.